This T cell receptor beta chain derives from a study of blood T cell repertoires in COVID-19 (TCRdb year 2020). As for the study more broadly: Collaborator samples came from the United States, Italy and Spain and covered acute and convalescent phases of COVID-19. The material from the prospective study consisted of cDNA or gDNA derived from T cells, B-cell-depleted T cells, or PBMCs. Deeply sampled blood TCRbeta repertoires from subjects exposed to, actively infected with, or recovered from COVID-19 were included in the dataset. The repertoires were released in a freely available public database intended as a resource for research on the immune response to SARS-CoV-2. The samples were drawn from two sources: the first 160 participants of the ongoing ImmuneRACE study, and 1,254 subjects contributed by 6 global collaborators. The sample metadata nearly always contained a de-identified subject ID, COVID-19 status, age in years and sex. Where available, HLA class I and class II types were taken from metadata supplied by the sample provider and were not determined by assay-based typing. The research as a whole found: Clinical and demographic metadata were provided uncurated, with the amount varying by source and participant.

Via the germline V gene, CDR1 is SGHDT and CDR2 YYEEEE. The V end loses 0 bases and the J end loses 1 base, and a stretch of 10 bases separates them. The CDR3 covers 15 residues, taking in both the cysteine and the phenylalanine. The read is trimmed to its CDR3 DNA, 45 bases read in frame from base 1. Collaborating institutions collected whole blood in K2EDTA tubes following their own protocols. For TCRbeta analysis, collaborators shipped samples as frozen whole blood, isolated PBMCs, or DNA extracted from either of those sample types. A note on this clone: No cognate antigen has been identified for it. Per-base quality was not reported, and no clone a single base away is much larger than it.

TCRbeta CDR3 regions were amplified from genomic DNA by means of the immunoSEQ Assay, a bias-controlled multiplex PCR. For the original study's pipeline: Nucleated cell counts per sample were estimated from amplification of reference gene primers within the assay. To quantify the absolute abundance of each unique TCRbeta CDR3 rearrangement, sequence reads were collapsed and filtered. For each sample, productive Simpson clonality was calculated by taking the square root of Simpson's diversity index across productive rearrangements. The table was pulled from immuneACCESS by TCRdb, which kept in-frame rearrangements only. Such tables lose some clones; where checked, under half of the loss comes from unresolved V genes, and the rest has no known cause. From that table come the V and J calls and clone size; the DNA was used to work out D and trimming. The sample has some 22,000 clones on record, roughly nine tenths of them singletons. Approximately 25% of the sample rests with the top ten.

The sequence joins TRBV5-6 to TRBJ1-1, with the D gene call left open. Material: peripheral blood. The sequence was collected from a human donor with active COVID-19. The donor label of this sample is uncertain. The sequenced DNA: TGTGCCAGCAGCTTGGAAGTACGGGGGAACACTGAAGCTTTCTTT. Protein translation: CASSLEVRGNTEAFF.